Following are 21 T cell receptor beta chains from one sample sequenced in a study of blood T cell repertoires in COVID-19. TCRdb keeps only in-frame clones here, not all; method: immunoSEQ multiplex PCR. The sample records roughly 380,000 clones, about 89% being singletons. Source material: peripheral blood. These receptors were obtained from a middle-aged woman with COVID-19, enrolled during active disease.

The chain employs TRBV5-1 and TRBJ2-5, with 8 bases fitting TRBD2. Losses at the gene ends were 4 bases for V and 4 bases for J; bases not matched to a gene: 9. Germline V lookup: CDR1 SGHRS, CDR2 YFSETQ. CDR3 size: 15 residues. The DNA for the CDR3 is TGCGCCAGCAGCCGGGGGGGGCGCGGACCAGAGACCCAGTACTTC. Its protein is CASSRGGRGPETQYF.

V usage is TRBV11-1 and J usage is TRBJ2-2; 7 bases line up with TRBD2. Looked up from germline, CDR1 is SGHAT and CDR2 is FQDESV (reference sequence). Unmatched junction bases numbered 11, after V lost 7 bases and J lost 6 bases. The length of the CDR3 is 15 residues. The CDR3 DNA follows: TGTGCCAGCATCCAAAGAGCGGGAAAGGCCGGGGAGCTGTTTTTT. Amino acids: CASIQRAGKAGELFF.

The chain combines TRBV7-2 with TRBJ2-3; a weak D match, TRBD1 (5 bases). This CDR3 contains 16 residues. V lost 5 bases, J lost 0 bases, and 15 bases lay in between. Germline loops: CDR1 SGHTA, CDR2 FQGNSA. The CDR3 DNA sequence: TGTGCCAGCAGCCAACAGGTCCCCTCTAGCACAGATACGCAGTATTTT. Translation gives CASSQQVPSSTDTQYF.

This chain links TRBV5-4 with TRBJ2-1, with a tentative D call TRBD2 (5 bases). The V end lost 4 bases, the J end lost 7 bases, and 18 bases lay between the germline ends. CDR3 length equals 15 residues. In germline, CDR1 is SGHNT, CDR2 YYREEE (reference sequence). CDR3 protein: CASSLAGTSSNEQFF. The DNA for the CDR3 is TGTGCCAGCAGCCTTGCCGGTACTAGTTCGAATGAGCAGTTCTTC. The variable domain in full, with the rest retrieved from reference TRBV5-4 and TRBJ2-1, is ETGVTQSPTHLIKTRGQQVTLRCSSQSGHNTVSWYQQALGQGPQFIFQYYREEENGRGNFPPRFSGLQFPNYSSELNVNALELDDSALYLCASSLAGTSSNEQFFGPGTRLTVL.

The V and J genes are TRBV7-2 and TRBJ1-5, with no clear D. V lost 2 bases and J 4 bases, leaving 12 bases between the germline ends. Germline loops: CDR1 SGHTA, CDR2 FQGNSA. The CDR3 consists of 15 residues. The CDR3 bases are TGTGCCAGCAGCTTATCAACCGGGTTTAATCAGCCCCAGCATTTT. Encoded protein: CASSLSTGFNQPQHF.

The chain joins TRBV12-3 or TRBV12-4 to TRBJ2-1, with D possibly matching TRBD1 (6 bases). This CDR3 has 13 amino acids. V was shortened by 7 bases and J by 6 bases, with 13 bases between the two germline ends. The CDR3 bases are TGTGCCAGCACCTCAGGGGCCCCCAATGAGCAGTTCTTC. Protein: CASTSGAPNEQFF.

The sample holds one count of this clone. This chain links TRBV6-2 or TRBV6-3 with TRBJ2-3, with 7 bases matching TRBD1. Germline trimming cut 6 bases from V and 14 bases from J; bases unmatched to any gene: 11. The CDR3 is 12 amino acids. Germline V CDR1 and CDR2: MNHEY, SVGEGT. CDR3 in amino acids: CASRPPTGSAYF. The DNA for the CDR3 is TGTGCCAGCAGGCCTCCGACAGGGAGTGCGTATTTT.

This chain joins TRBV5-4 and TRBJ1-2; TRBD1 agrees at 8 bases. CDR1 SGHNT and CDR2 YYREEE come from the germline V gene (reference sequence). The length of the CDR3 is 14 residues. V lost 0 bases and J lost 6; bases outside the gene matches: 4. CDR3 sequence reads: CASSLDNRGNGYTF. DNA of the CDR3: TGTGCCAGCAGCTTGGACAACAGGGGGAATGGCTACACCTTC. Variable domain in full (rest from reference TRBV5-4 and TRBJ1-2): ETGVTQSPTHLIKTRGQQVTLRCSSQSGHNTVSWYQQALGQGPQFIFQYYREEENGRGNFPPRFSGLQFPNYSSELNVNALELDDSALYLCASSLDNRGNGYTFGSGTRLTVV.

The V gene is TRBV29-1, the J gene TRBJ1-1; D possibly corresponds to TRBD1 (5 bases). Germline values: CDR1 SQVTM, CDR2 ANQGSEA. The CDR3 covers 12 residues. The ends were cut back, 6 bases at V and 11 bases at J, with 19 bases in the middle. This CDR3 reads CSVTPGGDSAFF. The CDR3 bases are TGCAGCGTAACTCCTGGGGGGGATTCGGCTTTCTTT.

This clone was counted once. This chain links TRBV2 with TRBJ2-3; TRBD2 agrees at 9 bases. With 4 bases clipped from V and 4 bases from J, the junction kept 9 bases outside the gene matches. CDR1 is SNHLY and CDR2 is FYNNEI in the germline V gene. The CDR3 totals 16 residues. CDR3 residues: CASSGGGLAVADTQYF. The CDR3 bases are TGTGCCAGCAGTGGGGGGGGACTAGCTGTAGCAGATACGCAGTATTTT. Together with reference TRBV2 and TRBJ2-3, the CDR3 gives the full variable domain: EPEVTQTPSHQVTQMGQEVILRCVPISNHLYFYWYRQILGQKVEFLVSFYNNEISEKSEIFDDQFSVERPDGSNFTLKIRSTKLEDSAMYFCASSGGGLAVADTQYFGPGTRLTVL.

The V and J genes are TRBV28 and TRBJ2-6; 12 bases align to TRBD1. Germline CDR1 MDHEN, CDR2 SYDVKM. V trimming: 1 base; J trimming: 5 bases; junction bases outside the gene matches: 6. The CDR3 length is 18 residues. This CDR3 reads CASSLSGTGGAWANVLTF. CDR3 nucleotides: TGTGCCAGCAGTTTATCTGGGACAGGGGGCGCCTGGGCCAACGTCCTGACTTTC.

The chain recombines TRBV19 with TRBJ2-5, with D unresolved. V lost 3 bases to trimming and J lost 1 base, with 6 bases between them. Per germline, CDR1 LNHDA and CDR2 SQIVND (reference sequence). There are 13 residues in the CDR3. Here the CDR3 reads CASSIRVQETQYF. For the CDR3, the DNA is TGTGCCAGTAGTATCCGGGTCCAAGAGACCCAGTACTTC. Full variable domain (outside the CDR3, taken from reference TRBV19 and TRBJ2-5): DGGITQSPKYLFRKEGQNVTLSCEQNLNHDAMYWYRQDPGQGLRLIYYSQIVNDFQKGDIAEGYSVSREKKESFPLTVTSAQKNPTAFYLCASSIRVQETQYFGPGTRLLVL.

The chain employs TRBV27 and TRBJ1-6; D is possibly TRBD1 (6 bases). V lost 4 bases, J lost 10 bases, and 14 bases lay in between. The CDR3 is 14 residues long. Germline V lookup: CDR1 MNHEY, CDR2 SMNVEV (reference sequence). The CDR3 loop reads CASSSQGTGSPLHF. CDR3 sequence (DNA): TGTGCCAGCAGTTCACAGGGTACAGGGTCACCCCTCCACTTT.

A note on this clone: Germline is not matched at one junction end, which may reflect a read error. This chain connects TRBV24-1 to TRBJ1-5; 7 bases are a match to TRBD1. Germline loops: CDR1 KGHDR, CDR2 SFDVKD. The CDR3 has 12 amino acids. This CDR3 reads CATSDMGQRQHF. For the CDR3, the DNA is TGTGCCACCAGTGACATGGGACAGCGCCAGCATTTT.

The chain has TRBV9 and TRBJ2-2, with D possibly TRBD1 on 6 matching bases. V was clipped by 0 bases and J by 4 bases, with 16 bases between them. This CDR3 is built from 17 residues. CDR1 SGDLS and CDR2 YYNGEE come from the germline V gene. This chain's CDR3 is CASSVVAGTTGTGELFF. The CDR3 DNA reads as TGTGCCAGCAGCGTAGTAGCAGGGACAACTGGCACCGGGGAGCTGTTTTTT.

This clone was seen once. V usage is TRBV7-8 and J usage is TRBJ2-1; 7 nucleotides agree with TRBD1. Germline CDR1 is SGHVS and CDR2 is FQNEAQ. This CDR3 has 16 residues. V gave up 2 bases and J gave up 10 bases; unmatched junction bases: 14. The CDR3 DNA follows: TGTGCCAGCAGCTTATATGGTGTGCAGGGGGTAGAGGAGCAGTTCTTC. Protein product: CASSLYGVQGVEEQFF.

The rearrangement links TRBV15 to TRBJ1-5; D is perhaps TRBD1 (6 bases). V dropped 3 bases and J dropped 0 bases, with 9 bases sitting between them. Germline V CDR1 and CDR2: LNHNV, YYDKDF (reference sequence). This CDR3 is 15 amino acids long. Here the CDR3 reads CATSRDRSSNQPQHF. The DNA of the CDR3 is TGTGCCACCAGCAGGGACAGAAGTAGCAATCAGCCCCAGCATTTT.

The rearrangement links TRBV28 to TRBJ1-1, with TRBD1 matching over 10 bases. This CDR3 region has 17 residues. CDR1 and CDR2 from the germline V gene are MDHEN and SYDVKM. With 2 bases clipped from V and 2 bases from J, the junction kept 8 bases outside the gene matches. The CDR3 region has the DNA TGTGCCAGCAGTTTAAAAACCGGGACAGGGGTTAACACTGAAGCTTTCTTT. The encoded protein is CASSLKTGTGVNTEAFF.

The V call is TRBV19, the J call TRBJ2-3; D is undetermined. Germline lookup yields CDR1 LNHDA and CDR2 SQIVND (reference sequence). The CDR3 extends over 16 amino acids. V gave up 1 base and J gave up 0 bases, with 11 bases separating them. CDR3: CASSIAMGPSTDTQYF. The CDR3 bases are TGTGCCAGTAGTATAGCGATGGGCCCTAGCACAGATACGCAGTATTTT.

This chain uses TRBV4-2 with TRBJ1-2; the D gene is possibly TRBD1 (5 bases). Germline V gene sequence: CDR1 LGHNA, CDR2 YNFKEQ. V dropped 3 bases and J dropped 1 base, with 15 bases sitting between them. The length of the CDR3 is 16 residues. This chain's CDR3 is CASSQGGDQLNYGYTF. The DNA of the CDR3 is TGTGCCAGCAGCCAGGGGGGAGATCAACTTAACTATGGCTACACCTTC.

The chain couples TRBV28 to TRBJ2-1, with TRBD1 matching over 7 bases. CDR3 size: 15 residues. Germline CDR1 MDHEN, CDR2 SYDVKM. V gave up 4 bases and J gave up 7 bases; unmatched junction bases: 10. The CDR3 region is CASSSYRGGRNEQFF. CDR3 DNA: TGTGCCAGCAGTTCATACAGGGGTGGTAGGAATGAGCAGTTCTTC.